The 32 T cell receptor beta chains in this list originate from one sample, sequenced in a study of T-cell reconstitution after alpha-beta-depleted transplantation in children. For TCRbeta, the library was prepared with unique molecular identifiers. From the PCR reads, TCRdb called clonotypes with MiXCR, one entry per CDR3 protein. The sample has about 78,000 distinct CDR3 sequences, 13% to 15% seen once; the top ten hold about 26%. The input for sequencing was PBMCs, mostly from graft donor cells, taken 180 days after TCRalphabeta/CD19-depleted stem cell transplant. These receptor sequences come from a male patient aged 2 to 9 who had a stem cell transplant for acute lymphoblastic leukemia, so the T cells may come from the graft donor.

CDR3: CASSQGGGEELFF. For the CDR3, the DNA is TGTGCCAGCAGCCAGGGGGGTGGGGAGGAGCTGTTTTTT. The chain combines TRBV7-8 with TRBJ2-2, with TRBD1 as a possible D gene (7 bases). Germline loops: CDR1 SGHVS, CDR2 FQNEAQ. V was trimmed by 5 bases and J by 10 bases, leaving 14 bases between them. This CDR3 region has 13 residues.

This chain links TRBV7-2 with TRBJ2-2; tentatively, D is TRBD1 (7 bases). CDR3 size: 15 residues. The germline V gene encodes CDR1 SGHTA and CDR2 FQGNSA. V gave up 5 bases and J gave up 5 bases, with 15 bases separating them. For the CDR3, the DNA is TGTGCCAGCAGCCCGCGGGACAGTAAAACCGGGGAGCTGTTTTTT. It is translated as CASSPRDSKTGELFF.

This clonotype was observed a handful of times. The gene calls are TRBV28 and TRBJ2-3; 7 positions match TRBD1. Germline CDR1 reads MDHEN; CDR2 reads SYDVKM. V lost 6 bases to trimming and J lost 1 base; unmatched junction nucleotides: 10. The CDR3 covers 16 residues. CDR3 DNA: TGTGCCAGCAGCCTTTACAGGGGTAGGGGCACAGATACGCAGTATTTT. It yields the protein CASSLYRGRGTDTQYF.

The rearrangement links TRBV12-3 or TRBV12-4 to TRBJ1-2; D remains ambiguous. The CDR3 has 10 amino acids. With 8 bases removed from V and 7 bases from J, the gap between germline ends came to 8 bases. CDR3 sequence: CASWAGGYTF. Here the CDR3 DNA reads TGTGCCAGCTGGGCGGGTGGCTACACCTTC.

This clonotype was counted a few times. V gene TRBV5-6 combines with J gene TRBJ2-5, with unresolved D. CDR3 length: 15 residues. Trimming took 1 base from V and 0 from J, leaving 10 bases between them. Germline V CDR1 and CDR2: SGHDT, YYEEEE. The CDR3 nucleotides read TGTGCCAGCAGCTTGCCCGGGCCGTACCAAGAGACCCAGTACTTC. Protein product: CASSLPGPYQETQYF.

This clonotype has only a few counts. The rearrangement joins TRBV12-3 or TRBV12-4 to TRBJ1-1; D remains unclear. The CDR3 is made up of 13 amino acids. Trimming left V 5 bases short and J 8 bases short, with 15 bases between. The CDR3 spells CASSPRLWREAFF. CDR3 coding DNA: TGTGCCAGCAGTCCCCGGCTATGGAGGGAAGCTTTCTTT.

This clonotype has a handful of counts. The chain joins TRBV15 to TRBJ2-7, with D perhaps TRBD1 or TRBD2 (5 bases each). Germline CDR1 and CDR2: LNHNV and YYDKDF (reference sequence). V lost 1 base to trimming and J lost 0 bases, with 16 bases between them. CDR3 length: 17 residues. This CDR3 is CATSRGPGPLSSYEQYF. The CDR3 nucleotides are TGTGCCACCAGCAGAGGTCCGGGACCGTTAAGCTCCTACGAGCAGTACTTC.

On this clonotype: Possible read error: a much larger clone is one base away. This chain uses TRBV7-2 with TRBJ2-3; 12 bases are a match to TRBD2. This CDR3 is 16 amino acids long. Per the germline V gene, CDR1 is SGHTA and CDR2 is FQGNSA. CDR3 sequence (DNA): TGTGCCAACAGCTTCCGACTAGCGGGGGGCACAGATACGCAGTATTTT. This codes for CANSFRLAGGTDTQYF.

In this sample, this clonotype turned up a few times. The chain employs TRBV5-1 and TRBJ2-1; a possible D gene is TRBD2 (6 bases). Germline V lookup: CDR1 SGHRS, CDR2 YFSETQ. V lost 4 bases to trimming and J lost 7 bases, with 15 bases between them. CDR3 length: 14 amino acids. In nucleotides, the CDR3 is TGCGCCAGCAGCCCCGGGGGTAGAGGGAATGAGCAGTTCTTC. The encoded protein is CASSPGGRGNEQFF.

This clonotype has more than one count but fewer than ten. The CDR3 protein is CASSLGGTLQETQYF. The DNA for the CDR3 is TGTGCCAGCAGTTTAGGCGGGACCCTCCAAGAGACCCAGTACTTC. The chain joins TRBV12-3 or TRBV12-4 to TRBJ2-5; tentatively, D is TRBD2 (6 bases). Trimming cost V 1 base and J 1 base, with 10 bases left between them. The CDR3 covers 15 residues.

This clonotype was detected ten times or more. The J gene is TRBJ1-6, the V gene TRBV4-2; D ambiguous. CDR1 is LGHNA and CDR2 is YNFKEQ in the germline V gene. This CDR3 contains 16 residues. V gave up 0 bases and J gave up 9 bases, with 15 bases separating them. DNA for the CDR3: TGTGCCAGCAGCCAAGATTGGATAACCGGTATTTCACCCCTCCACTTT. Its translation: CASSQDWITGISPLHF.

The chain has TRBV28 and TRBJ1-3; no reliable D call. V lost 3 bases to trimming and J lost 0 bases, with 12 bases between them. The CDR3 spans 16 residues. The V gene's germline CDR1 is MDHEN and CDR2 SYDVKM. CDR3 loop: CASSFFLALSGNTIYF. In DNA, the CDR3 is TGTGCCAGCAGTTTTTTTTTGGCCCTCTCTGGAAACACCATATATTTT.

A few counts support this clonotype. The V gene is TRBV7-6, the J gene TRBJ1-5, with D unresolved. CDR1 and CDR2 (germline): SGHVS, FNYEAQ. Trimming took off 4 bases at V and 1 base at J, with 8 bases between the two ends. The CDR3 consists of 14 residues. The CDR3 bases are TGTGCCAGCAGCTATAGTGGGAGCAATCAGCCCCAGCATTTT. Translated: CASSYSGSNQPQHF.

This clonotype was seen more than once but under ten times. The J gene is TRBJ2-1, the V gene TRBV9; TRBD2 aligns across 8 bases. With 2 bases clipped from V and 4 bases from J, the junction kept 11 bases outside the gene matches. This CDR3 spans 17 amino acids. CDR1 is SGDLS, CDR2 YYNGEE, per germline. In nucleotides, the CDR3 is TGTGCCAGCAGCGTCGGAGCGGGGGCCACTTTATACAATGAGCAGTTCTTC. Protein: CASSVGAGATLYNEQFF.

This clonotype was seen a handful of times. The CDR3 is CASSERGPGELFF. The CDR3 DNA is TGTGCCAGCTCGGAAAGGGGGCCCGGGGAGCTGTTTTTT. The chain has TRBV7-2 and TRBJ2-2, with 7 bases aligning to TRBD1. Germline V gives CDR1 SGHTA, CDR2 FQGNSA. V was pared by 8 bases and J by 6 bases, with 6 bases of the junction left unmatched. The CDR3 is made up of 13 amino acids.

The chain carries TRBV6-1 and TRBJ1-1, with 7 bases identical to TRBD1. V was pared by 5 bases and J by 0 bases, with 6 bases of the junction left unmatched. Germline CDR1 and CDR2: MNHNS and SASEGT. This CDR3 is 15 amino acids long. CDR3 residues: CASSRSGTVNTEAFF. CDR3 DNA: TGTGCCAGCAGTCGATCCGGGACAGTGAACACTGAAGCTTTCTTT.

The rearrangement uses TRBV12-3 or TRBV12-4 and TRBJ2-2; D is unresolved. The CDR3 contains 14 residues. V shed 8 bases and J shed 2 bases, with 12 bases lying between them. As DNA, the CDR3 is TGTGCCAGCGAATTCCAGACAAACACCGGGGAGCTGTTTTTT. Translation: CASEFQTNTGELFF.

This rearrangement joins TRBV24-1 to TRBJ2-1; TRBD2 might be the D (6 bases). V was trimmed by 0 bases and J by 10 bases, leaving 18 bases between them. The CDR3 is 16 residues long. Germline assignment: CDR1 KGHDR and CDR2 SFDVKD. CDR3 in DNA: TGTGCCACCAGTGATTTGGGCGGGGAATCTCTTACCGAGCAGTTCTTC. Amino acids: CATSDLGGESLTEQFF.

The V gene is TRBV19, the J gene TRBJ1-5; D remains unclear. Between the trimmed V and J ends, which lost 5 bases and 0 bases, there was a span of 11 bases. The CDR3 loop spans 15 amino acids. CDR1 LNHDA and CDR2 SQIVND come from the germline V gene (reference sequence). The CDR3 spells CASSLRRYSNQPQHF. The CDR3 nucleotides are TGTGCCAGTAGTCTGAGGCGGTATAGCAATCAGCCCCAGCATTTT.

A few counts support this clonotype. V usage is TRBV10-1 and J usage is TRBJ2-3; possible D gene TRBD1, 6 bases. Germline CDR1 WNHNN, CDR2 SYGVQD (reference sequence). The length of the CDR3 is 14 residues. V was pared by 3 bases and J by 5 bases, with 12 bases between. The CDR3 reads CASSDRGVGDTQYF. CDR3 bases: TGCGCCAGCAGTGACAGGGGTGTGGGAGATACGCAGTATTTT.

This sequence joins TRBV6-6 and TRBJ1-5; D gene unclear. CDR1 is MNHNY, CDR2 SVGAGI, per germline (reference sequence). Between the trimmed V and J ends, which lost 8 bases and 2 bases, there was a span of 10 bases. This CDR3 has 13 residues. CDR3 in DNA: TGTGCCAGCCTGAGAGAGGGCAATCAGCCCCAGCATTTT. This translates into CASLREGNQPQHF.

This clonotype has ten or more counts. The V and J genes are TRBV20-1 and TRBJ2-1; TRBD2 agrees at 9 bases. V lost 5 bases to trimming and J lost 8 bases; unmatched junction nucleotides: 10. Per germline, CDR1 DFQATT and CDR2 SNEGSKA (reference sequence). The CDR3 has 14 amino acids. CDR3: CSAPRAGGRDEQFF. The CDR3 nucleotides read TGCAGTGCTCCCCGAGCGGGAGGACGGGATGAGCAGTTCTTC.

This clonotype showed up just a few times. The rearrangement links TRBV7-9 to TRBJ2-7; the match to TRBD1 covers 7 bases. The CDR3 has 14 amino acids. V was clipped by 3 bases and J by 3 bases; unmatched bases: 5. Germline CDR1 reads SEHNR; CDR2 reads FQNEAQ (reference sequence). The chain's CDR3 is CASSFSGQLYEQYF. Here the CDR3 DNA reads TGTGCCAGCAGCTTCTCGGGACAGCTCTACGAGCAGTACTTC.

This clonotype was seen at least ten times. This chain uses TRBV12-3 or TRBV12-4 with TRBJ1-2; unclear D gene. V dropped 9 bases and J dropped 6 bases, with 11 bases sitting between them. The CDR3 runs to 11 residues. The CDR3 bases are TGTGCCAGTCTCTCGAAGAATGGCTACACCTTC. It is translated as CASLSKNGYTF.

This clonotype was detected a few times. This chain joins TRBV5-1 and TRBJ2-3; TRBD2 might be the D (6 bases). CDR1 is SGHRS and CDR2 is YFSETQ in the germline V gene. V lost 0 bases and J 1 base, leaving 15 bases between the germline ends. This CDR3 region has 17 residues. The CDR3: CASSLAPGRGGTDTQYF. CDR3 nucleotide sequence: TGCGCCAGCAGCTTGGCCCCCGGCCGCGGGGGCACAGATACGCAGTATTTT.

This clonotype was observed many times. The chain recombines TRBV20-1 with TRBJ2-5; 7 bases are shared with TRBD1. CDR1 and CDR2 from the germline V gene are DFQATT and SNEGSKA (reference sequence). This CDR3 region has 17 residues. V gave up 0 bases and J gave up 4 bases; unmatched junction bases: 14. CDR3 loop: CSARDKTGKVPRETQYF. CDR3 DNA: TGCAGTGCTAGAGATAAGACAGGGAAAGTGCCAAGAGAGACCCAGTACTTC.

This clonotype was found many times. This chain joins TRBV20-1 and TRBJ2-1; 10 nucleotides line up with TRBD2. The CDR3 has 13 amino acids. Germline CDR1 DFQATT, CDR2 SNEGSKA (reference sequence). The trim removed 5 bases at V and 4 bases at J, leaving 2 bases unmatched. The CDR3 reads CSAPSGRYNEQFF. The CDR3 DNA reads TGCAGTGCTCCTAGCGGGAGATACAATGAGCAGTTCTTC.

This clonotype was picked up a small number of times. The chain recombines TRBV5-1 with TRBJ1-2, with D possibly matching TRBD1 (5 bases). The length of the CDR3 is 17 residues. Germline V gene sequence: CDR1 SGHRS, CDR2 YFSETQ. Trimming shortened V by 2 bases and J by 6 bases, and 23 bases separated the two germline ends. As DNA, the CDR3 is TGCGCCAGCAGCTTAATCAGGGACCTAGATCCCTCGCATGGCTACACCTTC. Translated: CASSLIRDLDPSHGYTF. Filled out from reference TRBV5-1 and TRBJ1-2, the complete variable domain reads KAGVTQTPRYLIKTRGQQVTLSCSPISGHRSVSWYQQTPGQGLQFLFEYFSETQRNKGNFPGRFSGRQFSNSRSEMNVSTLELGDSALYLCASSLIRDLDPSHGYTFGSGTRLTVV.

There are a few counts of this clonotype. The chain joins TRBV11-2 to TRBJ2-7; D remains unclear. Per the germline V gene, CDR1 is SGHAT and CDR2 is FQNNGV. Trimming left V 0 bases short and J 4 bases short, with 19 bases between. The CDR3 is made up of 17 amino acids. CDR3 DNA: TGTGCCAGCAGCTTAGAGAGCAGCTTAGGGTGGGGATACGAGCAGTACTTC. This gives the protein CASSLESSLGWGYEQYF.

The V gene is TRBV5-1, the J gene TRBJ1-1; D might be TRBD1 (5 bases). The V gene's germline CDR1 is SGHRS and CDR2 YFSETQ. The V end was cut by 4 bases, the J end by 6 bases, with 10 bases between. There are 12 residues in the CDR3. The CDR3 spells CASSPGLPEAFF. The CDR3 nucleotides read TGCGCCAGCAGCCCAGGGTTGCCTGAAGCTTTCTTT.

The CDR3: CASRRNRWAEAFF. CDR3 coding DNA: TGTGCCAGTAGAAGGAACAGATGGGCTGAAGCTTTCTTT. This chain joins TRBV19 and TRBJ1-1; unclear D gene. CDR1 LNHDA and CDR2 SQIVND come from the germline V gene (reference sequence). This CDR3 region has 13 residues. Trimming stripped 6 bases from V and 6 bases from J, with 14 bases between.

This clonotype was observed at least ten times. This chain joins TRBV7-9 and TRBJ2-7; TRBD1 matches 9 bases. The V gene end was trimmed by 7 bases and the J gene end by 5 bases; junction bases not matched to a gene: 6. Germline CDR1 is SEHNR and CDR2 is FQNEAQ (reference sequence). The CDR3 totals 13 residues. In DNA, the CDR3 is TGTGCCAGCATCGGACAGGGGAACAACGAGCAGTACTTC. Translated: CASIGQGNNEQYF.